These 20 T cell receptor beta chains share one sample of origin, sequenced in a study of blood T cell repertoires in COVID-19. TCRdb's copy holds only in-frame clones and misses some; the assay was immunoSEQ multiplex PCR. The sample consists of about 49,000 clones, roughly 84% of them appearing once. The sample comprised peripheral blood. These receptors all come from a human donor in a cohort sampled during active COVID-19.

V gene TRBV4-1 combines with J gene TRBJ2-1, with 11 bases lining up with TRBD2. Unmatched junction bases numbered 7, after V lost 5 bases and J lost 7 bases. This CDR3 region has 15 residues. From germline, CDR1 is MGHRA and CDR2 YSYEKL. The CDR3 loop is CASSLAGGGPNEQFF. In DNA form, the CDR3 reads TGCGCCAGCAGCTTAGCGGGAGGGGGTCCAAATGAGCAGTTCTTC.

The chain recombines TRBV6-2 or TRBV6-3 with TRBJ2-5; D perhaps matches TRBD2 (6 bases). The CDR3 contains 15 residues. V shed 6 bases and J shed 2 bases, with 16 bases lying between them. CDR1 MNHEY and CDR2 SVGEGT come from the germline V gene. The CDR3 region is CASSPGGAPQETQYF. CDR3 coding DNA: TGTGCCAGCAGCCCCGGAGGGGCTCCACAAGAGACCCAGTACTTC.

The chain employs TRBV7-2 and TRBJ2-7, with D possibly being TRBD2 (5 bases). The CDR3 is made up of 16 amino acids. The V gene lost 4 bases and the J gene lost 2 bases, with 18 bases spanning the gap. Germline CDR1 SGHTA, CDR2 FQGNSA. CDR3 sequence reads: CASSSTRRANAYEQYF. The CDR3 nucleotides read TGTGCCAGCAGCTCGACCCGGCGGGCAAACGCCTACGAGCAGTACTTC. The entire variable domain, with the rest obtained from reference TRBV7-2 and TRBJ2-7, is as follows: GAGVSQSPSNKVTEKGKDVELRCDPISGHTALYWYRQSLGQGLEFLIYFQGNSAPDKSGLPSDRFSAERTGGSVSTLTIQRTQQEDSAVYLCASSSTRRANAYEQYFGPGTRLTVT.

V usage is TRBV19 and J usage is TRBJ1-4; weak D call: TRBD1 (5 bases). There are 15 residues in the CDR3. The germline V gene encodes CDR1 LNHDA and CDR2 SQIVND (reference sequence). Trimming took off 5 bases at V and 3 bases at J, with 13 bases between the two ends. CDR3 in amino acids: CASSLSPQANEKLFF. The CDR3 region has the DNA TGTGCCAGTAGTCTCTCACCACAGGCTAATGAAAAACTGTTTTTT.

V and J are TRBV7-2 and TRBJ2-1, with TRBD2 identical over 9 bases. V dropped 0 bases and J dropped 9; count of bases not matched to a gene: 6. From germline, CDR1 is SGHTA and CDR2 FQGNSA. The CDR3 has 15 amino acids. The CDR3 protein is CASSLAGTSRGEQFF. Here the CDR3 DNA reads TGTGCCAGCAGCTTAGCCGGGACTAGCAGAGGTGAGCAGTTCTTC.

The CDR3 is CASSLVGVNSEQFF. CDR3 bases: TGTGCCAGCAGCTTAGTAGGGGTGAATAGTGAGCAGTTCTTC. The gene calls are TRBV7-9 and TRBJ2-1; tentatively, D is TRBD1 (5 bases). The CDR3 totals 14 residues. The V and J ends lost 1 base and 9 bases respectively, with 13 bases between them. The germline V gene encodes CDR1 SEHNR and CDR2 FQNEAQ (reference sequence). The full variable domain, in which reference TRBV7-9 and TRBJ2-1 provide the parts outside the CDR3, is DTGVSQNPRHKITKRGQNVTFRCDPISEHNRLYWYRQTLGQGPEFLTYFQNEAQLEKSRLLSDRFSAERPKGSFSTLEIQRTEQGDSAMYLCASSLVGVNSEQFFGPGTRLTVL.

The chain carries TRBV7-8 and TRBJ2-2, with 9 bases matching TRBD1. After removal of 3 bases from V and 4 bases from J, the junction contained 6 bases not matched to a gene. The CDR3 runs to 16 residues. Looked up from germline, CDR1 is SGHVS and CDR2 is FQNEAQ. The CDR3 bases are TGTGCCAGCAGCTTCTATCGGACAGGGGCCACCGGGGAGCTGTTTTTT. This gives the protein CASSFYRTGATGELFF.

The chain couples TRBV9 to TRBJ1-1, with TRBD1 matching over 7 bases. Germline loops: CDR1 SGDLS, CDR2 YYNGEE. The CDR3 loop spans 15 amino acids. V shed 3 bases and J 7 bases; nucleotides not matched to a gene: 12. In DNA, the CDR3 is TGTGCCAGCAGCGCCTCGATGGACAGGCGTTTTGAAGCTTTCTTT. This sequence encodes CASSASMDRRFEAFF.

This clone was picked up a small number of times. This sequence joins TRBV29-1 and TRBJ1-2; the match to TRBD1 covers 8 bases. The V gene's germline CDR1 is SQVTM and CDR2 ANQGSEA. Losses at the gene ends were 6 bases for V and 3 bases for J; bases not matched to a gene: 6. The CDR3 is 13 amino acids. As DNA, the CDR3 is TGCAGCGTCGCTACGACAGGGGACTATGGCTACACCTTC. Protein sequence: CSVATTGDYGYTF.

CDR3 coding DNA: TGTGCCTGGAACCGTCCGGGGTCAGGAGGCTACACCTTC. Protein product: CAWNRPGSGGYTF. The J gene is TRBJ1-2, the V gene TRBV30; D unresolved. V lost 4 bases and J lost 8, with 17 bases in between. This CDR3 is built from 13 residues. Per the germline V gene, CDR1 is GTSNPN and CDR2 is SVGIG (reference sequence).

V gene TRBV3-1 (or the pseudogene TRBV3-2) combines with J gene TRBJ2-3; D is perhaps TRBD2 (5 bases). CDR3 length equals 14 residues. Trimming stripped 3 bases from V and 0 bases from J, with 7 bases between. Per germline, CDR1 LGHDT and CDR2 YNNKEL (reference sequence). CDR3 DNA: TGTGCCAGCAGCCAGGGAGACAGCACAGATACGCAGTATTTT. It encodes CASSQGDSTDTQYF.

The CDR3 here is CASRLGRVGETQYF. The CDR3 bases are TGTGCCAGCCGCCTTGGGAGGGTCGGAGAGACCCAGTACTTC. The genes are TRBV6-6 and TRBJ2-5; 7 bases match TRBD2. Per the germline V gene, CDR1 is MNHNY and CDR2 is SVGAGI (reference sequence). J lost 4 bases, V lost 8 bases, and 10 bases had no gene match. The CDR3 has 14 amino acids.

This sequence joins TRBV6-5 and TRBJ2-1; 10 bases are a match to TRBD1. The length of the CDR3 is 15 residues. Germline CDR1 is MNHEY and CDR2 is SVGAGI. Trimming removed 1 base from V and 6 bases from J; junction bases left unmatched: 3. The CDR3 protein is CASSYLGQGGNEQFF. CDR3 nucleotides: TGTGCCAGCAGTTACTTAGGACAGGGGGGCAATGAGCAGTTCTTC.

The chain links TRBV5-5 to TRBJ2-1; 9 bases match TRBD2. CDR1 is SGHKS, CDR2 YYEKEE, per germline (reference sequence). The CDR3 extends over 15 amino acids. The ends lost 0 bases at V and 4 bases at J; junction bases unmatched: 2. As DNA, the CDR3 is TGTGCCAGCAGCTTGGGACTAGCGGATTACAATGAGCAGTTCTTC. Translated: CASSLGLADYNEQFF.

V gene TRBV27 combines with J gene TRBJ2-1; possibly TRBD2 for D (6 bases). CDR3 length: 15 amino acids. Germline values: CDR1 MNHEY, CDR2 SMNVEV (reference sequence). The V and J ends lost 7 bases and 10 bases respectively, with 23 bases between them. The chain's CDR3 is CASKPELGGTQEQFF. CDR3 nucleotides: TGTGCCAGCAAACCCGAGTTGGGTGGGACTCAGGAGCAGTTCTTC.

This clone was recorded a few times. V and J are TRBV7-9 and TRBJ1-5, with D unresolved. Trimming stripped 3 bases from V and 0 bases from J, with 3 bases between. CDR3 length: 13 amino acids. Germline-derived CDR1 and CDR2 are SEHNR and FQNEAQ (reference sequence). CDR3 sequence (DNA): TGTGCCAGCAGCTTTAATAGCAATCAGCCCCAGCATTTT. Translated: CASSFNSNQPQHF. Drawing the rest from reference TRBV7-9 and TRBJ1-5, the complete variable domain is DTGVSQNPRHKITKRGQNVTFRCDPISEHNRLYWYRQTLGQGPEFLTYFQNEAQLEKSRLLSDRFSAERPKGSFSTLEIQRTEQGDSAMYLCASSFNSNQPQHFGDGTRLSIL.

The chain joins TRBV21-1 to TRBJ2-7; the tabulated D call, TRBD2, remains unverified against the DNA. TRBV21-1 is flagged as a pseudogene. CDR3 size: 16 residues. The CDR3 bases are TGTGCCAGCAGCAAACCGGGAGACCCCGTCTTTTACGAGCAGTACTTC. Translation gives CASSKPGDPVFYEQYF.

The rearrangement links TRBV7-2 to TRBJ2-7, with unresolved D. The germline V gene has CDR1 SGHTA and CDR2 FQGNSA. This CDR3 has 14 residues. V shed 2 bases and J shed 6 bases, with 14 bases lying between them. CDR3 in amino acids: CASSLLGYPPEQYF. CDR3 nucleotide sequence: TGTGCCAGCAGCTTACTAGGCTACCCTCCCGAGCAGTACTTC. The full variable domain, with the rest looked up from reference TRBV7-2 and TRBJ2-7, is GAGVSQSPSNKVTEKGKDVELRCDPISGHTALYWYRQSLGQGLEFLIYFQGNSAPDKSGLPSDRFSAERTGGSVSTLTIQRTQQEDSAVYLCASSLLGYPPEQYFGPGTRLTVT.

This chain uses TRBV10-1 with TRBJ1-2, with 9 bases fitting TRBD1. V shed 7 bases and J 4 bases; nucleotides not matched to a gene: 7. This CDR3 comprises 14 residues. CDR1 is WNHNN and CDR2 is SYGVQD in the germline V gene (reference sequence). This chain's CDR3 is CASIKDRGSYGYTF. CDR3 bases: TGCGCCAGCATAAAGGACAGGGGTAGCTATGGCTACACCTTC.

This clone was seen more than once but under ten times. This chain uses TRBV27 with TRBJ2-1; 9 bases are shared with TRBD1. Germline loops: CDR1 MNHEY, CDR2 SMNVEV (reference sequence). CDR3 length: 15 amino acids. Unmatched junction bases numbered 7, after V lost 4 bases and J lost 6 bases. The DNA for the CDR3 is TGTGCCAGCAGTTCCGGGACAGGGAAGTTCAATGAGCAGTTCTTC. Residues: CASSSGTGKFNEQFF.